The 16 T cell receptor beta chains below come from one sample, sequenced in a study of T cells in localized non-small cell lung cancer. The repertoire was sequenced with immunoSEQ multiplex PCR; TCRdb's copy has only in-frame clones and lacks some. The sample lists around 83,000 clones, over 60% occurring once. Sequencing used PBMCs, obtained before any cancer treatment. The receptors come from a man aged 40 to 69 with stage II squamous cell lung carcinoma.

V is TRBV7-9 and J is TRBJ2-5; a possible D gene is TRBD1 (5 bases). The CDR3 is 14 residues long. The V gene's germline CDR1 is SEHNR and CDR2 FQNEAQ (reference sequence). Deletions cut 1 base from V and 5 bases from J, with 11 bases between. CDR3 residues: CASSLVQGRETQYF. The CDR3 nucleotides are TGTGCCAGCAGCTTAGTTCAGGGCCGGGAGACCCAGTACTTC.

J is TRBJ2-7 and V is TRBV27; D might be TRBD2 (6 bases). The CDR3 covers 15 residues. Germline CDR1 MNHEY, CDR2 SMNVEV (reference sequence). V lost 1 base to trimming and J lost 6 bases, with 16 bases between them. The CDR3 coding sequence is TGTGCCAGCAGTTTATTGAGCGGGCCGCCTCTCGAGCAGTACTTC. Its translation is CASSLLSGPPLEQYF.

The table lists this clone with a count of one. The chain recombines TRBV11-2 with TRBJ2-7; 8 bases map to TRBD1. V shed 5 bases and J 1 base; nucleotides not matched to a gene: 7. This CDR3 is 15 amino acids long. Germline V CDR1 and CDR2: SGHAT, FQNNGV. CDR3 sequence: CASSETWTGSYEQYF. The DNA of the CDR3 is TGTGCCAGCAGCGAAACCTGGACAGGGTCCTACGAGCAGTACTTC. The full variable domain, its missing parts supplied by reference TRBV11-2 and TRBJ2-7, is EAGVAQSPRYKIIEKRQSVAFWCNPISGHATLYWYQQILGQGPKLLIQFQNNGVVDDSQLPKDRFSAERLKGVDSTLKIQPAKLEDSAVYLCASSETWTGSYEQYFGPGTRLTVT.

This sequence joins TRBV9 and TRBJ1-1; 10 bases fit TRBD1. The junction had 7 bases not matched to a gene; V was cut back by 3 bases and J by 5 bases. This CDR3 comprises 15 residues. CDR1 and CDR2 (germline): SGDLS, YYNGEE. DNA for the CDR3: TGTGCCAGCAGCGGAGGATGGACAGGGGGGACTGAAGCTTTCTTT. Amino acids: CASSGGWTGGTEAFF.

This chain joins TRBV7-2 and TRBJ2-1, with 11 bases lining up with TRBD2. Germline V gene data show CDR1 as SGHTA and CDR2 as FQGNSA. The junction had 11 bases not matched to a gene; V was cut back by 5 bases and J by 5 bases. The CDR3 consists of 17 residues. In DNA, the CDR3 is TGTGCCAGCAGCAGACGTACCGGGACTAGCGGAAACAATGAGCAGTTCTTC. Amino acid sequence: CASSRRTGTSGNNEQFF.

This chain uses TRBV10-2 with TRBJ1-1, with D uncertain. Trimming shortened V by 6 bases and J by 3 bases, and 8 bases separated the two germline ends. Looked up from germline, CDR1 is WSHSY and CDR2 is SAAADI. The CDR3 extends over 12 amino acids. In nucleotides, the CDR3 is TGCGCCAGCAGGGAAATGCACACTGAAGCTTTCTTT. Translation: CASREMHTEAFF.

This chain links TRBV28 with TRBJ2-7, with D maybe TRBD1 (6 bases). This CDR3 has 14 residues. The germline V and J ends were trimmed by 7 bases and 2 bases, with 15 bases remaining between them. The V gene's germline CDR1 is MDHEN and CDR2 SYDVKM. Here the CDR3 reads CASTSGKGAYEQYF. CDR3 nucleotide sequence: TGTGCCAGCACCTCCGGAAAGGGGGCCTACGAGCAGTACTTC.

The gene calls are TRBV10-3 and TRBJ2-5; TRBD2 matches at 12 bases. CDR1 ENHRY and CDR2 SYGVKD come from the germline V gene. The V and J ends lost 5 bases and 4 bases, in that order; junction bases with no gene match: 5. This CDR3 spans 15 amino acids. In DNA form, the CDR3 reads TGTGCCATCAGTCCGACTAGCGGGAGCTCAGAGACCCAGTACTTC. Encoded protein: CAISPTSGSSETQYF.

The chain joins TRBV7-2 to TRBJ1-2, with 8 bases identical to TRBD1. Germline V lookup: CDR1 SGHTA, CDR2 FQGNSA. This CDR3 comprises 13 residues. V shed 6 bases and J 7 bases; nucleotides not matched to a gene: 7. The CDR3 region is CASSSGQGGGYTF. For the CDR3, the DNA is TGTGCCAGCAGTTCAGGACAGGGCGGTGGCTACACCTTC.

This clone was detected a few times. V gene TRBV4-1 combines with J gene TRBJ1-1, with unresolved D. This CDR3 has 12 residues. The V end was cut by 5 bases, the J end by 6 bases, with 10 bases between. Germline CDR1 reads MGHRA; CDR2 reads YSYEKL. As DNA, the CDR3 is TGCGCCAGCAGCGGACTGCAGCCTGAAGCTTTCTTT. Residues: CASSGLQPEAFF.

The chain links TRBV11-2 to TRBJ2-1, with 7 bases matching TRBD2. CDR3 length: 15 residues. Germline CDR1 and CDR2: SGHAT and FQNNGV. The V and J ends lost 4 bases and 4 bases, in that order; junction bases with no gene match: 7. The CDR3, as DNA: TGTGCCAGCAGCTCCCTAGCGGAGGGATACAATGAGCAGTTCTTC. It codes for CASSSLAEGYNEQFF.

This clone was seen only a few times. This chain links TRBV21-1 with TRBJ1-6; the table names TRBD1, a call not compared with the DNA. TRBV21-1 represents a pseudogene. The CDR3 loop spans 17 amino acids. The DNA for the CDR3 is TGTGCCAGCAGCAAGGGGGGACAGGGCTCAAGGAATTCACCCCTCCACTTT. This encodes CASSKGGQGSRNSPLHF.

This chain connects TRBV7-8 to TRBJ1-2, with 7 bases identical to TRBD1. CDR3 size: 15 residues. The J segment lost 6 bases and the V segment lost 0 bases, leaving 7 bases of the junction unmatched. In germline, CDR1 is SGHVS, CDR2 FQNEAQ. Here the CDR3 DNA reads TGTGCCAGCAGCTTAGCCCCGGCACAGGGGCATGGCTACACCTTC. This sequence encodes CASSLAPAQGHGYTF.

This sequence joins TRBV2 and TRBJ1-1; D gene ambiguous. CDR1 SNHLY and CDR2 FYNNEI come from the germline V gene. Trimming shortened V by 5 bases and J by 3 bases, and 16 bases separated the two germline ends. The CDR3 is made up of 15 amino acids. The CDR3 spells CASSPRRGGDTEAFF. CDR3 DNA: TGTGCCAGCAGTCCCCGGCGGGGAGGAGACACTGAAGCTTTCTTT. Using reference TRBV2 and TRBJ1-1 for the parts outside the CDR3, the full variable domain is EPEVTQTPSHQVTQMGQEVILRCVPISNHLYFYWYRQILGQKVEFLVSFYNNEISEKSEIFDDQFSVERPDGSNFTLKIRSTKLEDSAMYFCASSPRRGGDTEAFFGQGTRLTVV.

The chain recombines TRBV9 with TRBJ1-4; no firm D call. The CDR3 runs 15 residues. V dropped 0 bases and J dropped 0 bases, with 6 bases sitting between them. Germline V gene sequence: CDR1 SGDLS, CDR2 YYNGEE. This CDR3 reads CASSVGSPTNEKLFF. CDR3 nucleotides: TGTGCCAGCAGCGTAGGCAGCCCAACTAATGAAAAACTGTTTTTT.

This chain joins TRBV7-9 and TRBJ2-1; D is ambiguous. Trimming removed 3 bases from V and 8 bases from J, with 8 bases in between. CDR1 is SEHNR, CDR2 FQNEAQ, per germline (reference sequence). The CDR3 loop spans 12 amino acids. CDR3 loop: CASSFRADEQFF. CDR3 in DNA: TGTGCCAGCAGCTTCAGAGCCGATGAGCAGTTCTTC.